What follows are 4 T cell receptor beta chains derived from one specimen sequenced in a study of blood T cell repertoires in COVID-19. The assay was immunoSEQ multiplex PCR, and TCRdb's table has in-frame clones only and misses some. The sample has fewer than 150,000 clones; around nine tenths are singletons. The sample comprised peripheral blood. The source of these receptors is a human donor in a cohort sampled during active COVID-19.

The genes are TRBV6-5 and TRBJ1-1; D uncertain. With 0 bases removed from V and 3 bases from J, the gap between germline ends came to 14 bases. In germline, CDR1 is MNHEY, CDR2 SVGAGI. CDR3 length: 16 amino acids. CDR3 amino acids: CASSYSNPIRDTEAFF. CDR3 sequence (DNA): TGTGCCAGCAGTTACTCGAATCCGATCCGGGACACTGAAGCTTTCTTT.

V and J are TRBV6-1 and TRBJ1-5; unclear D gene. The length of the CDR3 is 16 residues. The germline gives CDR1 MNHNS, CDR2 SASEGT. V shed 4 bases and J shed 7 bases, with 20 bases lying between them. CDR3 protein: CASSVREKTLGQPQHF. The CDR3 DNA is TGTGCCAGCAGTGTCCGGGAGAAAACTTTGGGGCAGCCCCAGCATTTT.

The chain uses TRBV28 and TRBJ2-2; D not certain. Germline V CDR1 and CDR2: MDHEN, SYDVKM. Trimming left V 6 bases short and J 5 bases short, with 13 bases between. The CDR3 is 14 amino acids. The CDR3 loop is CASSPPARTGELFF. The DNA for the CDR3 is TGTGCCAGCAGCCCCCCAGCGAGAACCGGGGAGCTGTTTTTT.

The chain recombines TRBV11-2 with TRBJ2-7; 14 bases fit TRBD2. V trimming: 6 bases; J trimming: 7 bases; junction bases outside the gene matches: 2. This CDR3 is built from 13 residues. CDR1 is SGHAT, CDR2 FQNNGV, per germline. This CDR3 reads CASRRLAGGEQYF. The DNA for the CDR3 is TGTGCCAGCAGAAGACTAGCGGGGGGGGAGCAGTACTTC.